This T cell receptor beta chain was recovered during a study of memory CD4+ T cells and cytomegalovirus serostatus. Study background: Healthy Belgian adult donors included 9 or 10 CMV-positive and 24 CMV-negative people.

TCRdb keeps only in-frame clones here, not all; method: immunoSEQ multiplex PCR. The sample lists some 60,000 clones, about 81% occurring once. The sort gate was single viable CD3+CD4+CD8-CD45RO+ cells for memory CD4+ T cells. Total CD4+ T cells were enriched by CD4 positive selection. The germline V gene has CDR1 SEHNR and CDR2 FQNEAQ (reference sequence). J was trimmed by 7 bases and V by 3 bases; bases with no gene match: 4. The CDR3 length is 14 residues. V is TRBV7-9 and J is TRBJ2-1; TRBD1 aligns across 9 bases. The receptor was derived from an adult in good health and CMV-seronegative. Material for sequencing was memory CD4+ T cells from blood. This CDR3 is CASSLGQGVNEQFF. In DNA, the CDR3 is TGTGCCAGCAGCTTGGGACAGGGAGTGAATGAGCAGTTCTTC.